In its sample, the clone carrying this TCR beta chain was seen once. This specimen belongs to a study of blood T cell repertoires in COVID-19. Study details: Italy, Spain and the United States were the sources of the convalescent and acute COVID-19 samples. PBMCs, B-cell-depleted T cells, or T cells were the source of the cDNA or gDNA that made up the material.

The V and J ends lost 0 bases and 10 bases respectively, with 15 bases between them. Germline CDR1 is LGHNA and CDR2 is YSLEER. The CDR3 spans 14 residues. Authors' methods: Amplification from reference gene primers served as the basis for estimated nucleated cell counts. Generated by immunoSEQ multiplex PCR, the TCRdb table keeps only in-frame clones and is missing some. Clone size and the V and J calls come from that table; the DNA yielded D and trimming. The profile covers 90,000 to 110,000 clones, with around 90% appearing a single time and around 1.1% taken by the ten largest. This rearrangement joins TRBV4-3 to TRBJ1-1; D may be TRBD1 (6 bases). The sample consisted of peripheral blood. The TCR comes from a human donor in a cohort sampled during active COVID-19. The CDR3 bases are TGCGCCAGCAGCCAAGACGGCCAGGGGTCGGCAGCTTTCTTT. The encoded protein is CASSQDGQGSAAFF.